This T cell receptor beta chain emerged from a study of T cell responses to AZD1222 COVID-19 vaccine. Regarding the study as a whole: Scientists sampled the repertoires only once the peak T cell response had passed. Spike-wide coverage was observed for vaccine-associated CD4 TCRs, with dominant responses at 160-218 and 743-854.

This table comes from immunoSEQ multiplex PCR, and its TCRdb copy is limited to in-frame clones, with some not included. This table has fewer than 150,000 clones, 90% appearing once. The length of the CDR3 is 13 residues. Looked up from germline, CDR1 is LGHDT and CDR2 is YNNKEL (reference sequence). Trimming cost V 0 bases and J 11 bases, with 10 bases left between them. This clone was detected only once. The antigen is unknown. This clonotype was sampled from an adult in good health. Sequencing was performed on peripheral blood, taken on day 0 of AZD1222 vaccination. The chain couples TRBV3-1 (or the pseudogene TRBV3-2) to TRBJ1-4; D not certain. CDR3 coding DNA: TGTGCCAGCAGCCAAGATCTGAGGGCCAAACTGTTTTTT. This sequence encodes CASSQDLRAKLFF.